This TCR beta chain was sequenced for a study of T cells in Graves' hyperthyroidism and ophthalmopathy. Study-level points and caveats: Researchers found most expanded thyroid clonotypes above 0.001 in blood as well.

The blood sample predates any ophthalmopathy symptoms, coming from first hyperthyroidism diagnosis. RNA transcripts provided the source from which TCR beta CDR3 regions were amplified. Initially, a first-round RT-PCR of the TCR CDR3 employed the HTBI primer set. TCRdb passed the multiplex PCR reads through MiXCR, listing each CDR3 protein once. The sample contains about 150,000 distinct CDR3 sequences, less than 25% of which appear only once. In regard to this clonotype: The antigen remains unidentified.

The V gene's germline CDR1 is KGHSH and CDR2 LQKENI. The CDR3 spans 16 residues. Trimming took 2 bases from V and 3 from J, leaving 14 bases between them. Sequenced: blood. V gene TRBV18 combines with J gene TRBJ2-1, with D perhaps TRBD2 (5 bases). This TCR was sampled from a woman in her forties or fifties with Graves' hyperthyroidism that later progressed to Graves' ophthalmopathy. CDR3: CASSPSRRGIYNEQFF. The DNA for the CDR3 is TGTGCCAGCTCACCATCGAGACGGGGAATCTACAATGAGCAGTTCTTC.